These 28 T cell receptor beta chains originate from one sample sequenced in a study of T cells in Graves' hyperthyroidism and ophthalmopathy (dated by TCRdb to between 2018 and 2020). Libraries came from multiplex PCR. Instrument on record: Illumina HiSeq 2000. The TCR beta CDR3 regions were amplified from the RNA transcripts. The TCR CDR3 was subjected to a first round of RT-PCR using the HTBI primer set and the Qiagen OneStep RT-PCR kit. Through fastp at Q25 and MiXCR, TCRdb rebuilt clones from the public reads, retaining in-frame beta chains. Entries are consolidated by CDR3 protein sequence, retaining the most common genes and DNA. A total of 530,000 or so distinct CDR3 sequences appear in this sample, about 24% of them only once. The ten largest clones take up 11% of the sample. The material sequenced was blood. The receptors originated from a woman aged 25 to 39 with Graves' ophthalmopathy.

The V gene is TRBV6-2 or TRBV6-3, the J gene TRBJ2-7; 8 bases map to TRBD1. This CDR3 has 13 residues. Germline V CDR1 and CDR2: MNHEY, SVGEGT. V was pared by 8 bases and J by 7 bases, with 10 bases of the junction left unmatched. This chain's CDR3 is CASGQGPHLEQYF. The CDR3 nucleotides read TGTGCCAGCGGACAGGGCCCTCATTTGGAGCAGTACTTC.

This clonotype was recorded many times. The CDR3 DNA is TGTGCCAGCAGTGATGGCAGGGCGGGCAATCAGCCCCAGCATTTT. It is translated as CASSDGRAGNQPQHF. V gene TRBV6-1 combines with J gene TRBJ1-5; weak D call: TRBD1 (5 bases). The germline V gene has CDR1 MNHNS and CDR2 SASEGT. This CDR3 comprises 15 residues. Trimming shortened V by 3 bases and J by 2 bases, and 11 bases separated the two germline ends.

V is TRBV25-1 and J is TRBJ1-5, with TRBD1 as a possible D gene (6 bases). V was clipped by 3 bases and J by 5 bases, with 17 bases between them. Germline-derived CDR1 and CDR2 are MGHDK and SYGVNS. There are 16 residues in the CDR3. The CDR3 protein is CASSEWGGTGHQPQHF. The DNA for the CDR3 is TGTGCCAGCAGTGAGTGGGGGGGTACAGGGCATCAGCCCCAGCATTTT.

This clonotype was seen more than once but under ten times. The genes are TRBV10-2 and TRBJ2-5; TRBD2 matches 13 bases. J gave up 7 bases and V 9 bases, and 8 bases lay outside the gene matches. The CDR3 is 14 amino acids. The germline CDR1 and CDR2 sequences are WSHSY and SAAADI. CDR3 DNA: TGCGCCAGTTCGGGACTAGCGGGAACCCTGACCCAGTACTTC. This translates into CASSGLAGTLTQYF.

The chain recombines TRBV24-1 with TRBJ2-2; 8 positions match TRBD1. The CDR3 contains 16 residues. Germline V gene data show CDR1 as KGHDR and CDR2 as SFDVKD. The V segment lost 0 bases and the J segment 2 bases; nucleotides outside the gene matches: 1. The CDR3 sequence: CATSDLDRGNTGELFF. In nucleotides, the CDR3 is TGTGCCACCAGTGATTTGGACAGGGGAAACACCGGGGAGCTGTTTTTT.

There are many counts of this clonotype. This chain links TRBV6-2 or TRBV6-3 with TRBJ2-7; no firm D call. The CDR3 extends over 13 amino acids. V lost 2 bases, J lost 2 bases, and 7 bases lay in between. Germline V lookup: CDR1 MNHEY, CDR2 SVGEGT. The CDR3 spells CASSYVRAYEQYF. Written as DNA, the CDR3 is TGTGCCAGCAGTTACGTTCGGGCCTACGAGCAGTACTTC.

The table lists this clonotype with many counts. V and J are TRBV4-1 and TRBJ1-3, with D possibly matching TRBD1 (5 bases). The CDR3 totals 19 residues. Germline V gene sequence: CDR1 MGHRA, CDR2 YSYEKL. Deletions cut 3 bases from V and 0 bases from J, with 21 bases between. CDR3 residues: CASSHSGLRRSRSGNTIYF. The CDR3 nucleotides read TGCGCCAGCAGCCACTCGGGACTGCGTAGGAGCCGCTCTGGAAACACCATATATTTT.

This clonotype was found many times. V gene TRBV6-5 combines with J gene TRBJ1-1, with a possible D match to TRBD1 (5 bases). Between the trimmed V and J ends, which lost 6 bases and 7 bases, there was a span of 9 bases. The CDR3 runs 11 residues. Germline V CDR1 and CDR2: MNHEY, SVGAGI. The chain's CDR3 is CASRRDSEAFF. The CDR3 coding sequence is TGTGCCAGCAGGCGAGACAGTGAAGCTTTCTTT.

The V gene is TRBV6-2 or TRBV6-3, the J gene TRBJ1-2; tentatively, D is TRBD1 (5 bases). The CDR3 contains 13 residues. Trimming pared 7 bases from V and 4 bases from J, leaving 13 bases between. The germline V gene has CDR1 MNHEY and CDR2 SVGEGT. CDR3: CASNGLGGYGYTF. For the CDR3, the DNA is TGTGCCAGCAATGGGCTCGGGGGCTATGGCTACACCTTC.

Concerning this clonotype: This may be a read error, as it is one base from a much larger clone. The CDR3, as DNA: TGTGCCAGCAGCGTAGGAGGGGAGGACACTGAAGCTTTCTTT. Its translation: CASSVGGEDTEAFF. The chain joins TRBV9 to TRBJ1-1; TRBD1 is a possible D gene (5 bases). Germline V CDR1 and CDR2: SGDLS, YYNGEE. The CDR3 totals 14 residues. V lost 0 bases to trimming and J lost 3 bases, with 9 bases between them.

This clonotype showed up many times. The rearrangement links TRBV11-2 to TRBJ2-5; weak D call: TRBD2 (6 bases). The ends were cut back, 5 bases at V and 5 bases at J, with 18 bases in the middle. This CDR3 has 15 residues. CDR1 is SGHAT, CDR2 FQNNGV, per germline. The DNA of the CDR3 is TGTGCCAGCAGCCCCGGCGGGCGGGCGGGGGAGACCCAGTACTTC. Protein product: CASSPGGRAGETQYF. Complete variable domain (other parts from reference TRBV11-2 and TRBJ2-5): EAGVAQSPRYKIIEKRQSVAFWCNPISGHATLYWYQQILGQGPKLLIQFQNNGVVDDSQLPKDRFSAERLKGVDSTLKIQPAKLEDSAVYLCASSPGGRAGETQYFGPGTRLLVL.

This clonotype was counted ten times or more. This sequence joins TRBV3-1 and TRBJ2-7, with D unclear. Per germline, CDR1 LGHDT and CDR2 YNNKEL (reference sequence). The CDR3 consists of 16 residues. Trimming shortened V by 1 base and J by 4 bases, and 17 bases separated the two germline ends. This CDR3 is CASSQAPDVRQYEQYF. The DNA of the CDR3 is TGTGCCAGCAGCCAAGCGCCGGACGTCCGGCAATACGAGCAGTACTTC.

This clonotype was seen ten or more times. V and J are TRBV27 and TRBJ2-5; 9 bases align to TRBD1. Germline CDR1 reads MNHEY; CDR2 reads SMNVEV (reference sequence). Losses at the gene ends were 4 bases for V and 4 bases for J; bases not matched to a gene: 7. The CDR3 totals 15 residues. CDR3 sequence: CASSSLETGGETQYF. DNA for the CDR3: TGTGCCAGCAGTTCCCTCGAGACAGGGGGAGAGACCCAGTACTTC.

This clonotype was observed many times. The V gene is TRBV6-5, the J gene TRBJ1-1; TRBD1 is a possible D gene (5 bases). Deletions cut 4 bases from V and 5 bases from J, with 11 bases between. Germline CDR1 reads MNHEY; CDR2 reads SVGAGI. The CDR3 runs 13 residues. This CDR3 is CASSWQGGTEAFF. Here the CDR3 DNA reads TGTGCCAGCAGTTGGCAGGGAGGGACTGAAGCTTTCTTT.

In its sample, this clonotype was seen a few times. Possible read error: a much larger clone is one base away. In DNA, the CDR3 is TGCAGCGTTGAAGGGACAGCTGTGCCTGAAGCTTGCTTT. As protein: CSVEGTAVPEACF. The chain couples TRBV29-1 to TRBJ1-1; TRBD1 might be the D (6 bases). CDR3 length: 13 amino acids. From germline, CDR1 is SQVTM and CDR2 ANQGSEA.

This clonotype was observed at least ten times. This chain uses TRBV28 with TRBJ2-5; 9 bases are a match to TRBD1. The CDR3 runs 17 residues. V lost 3 bases, J lost 4 bases, and 12 bases stayed unmatched. Germline lookup yields CDR1 MDHEN and CDR2 SYDVKM. CDR3 nucleotide sequence: TGTGCCAGCAGTTTGACCGGGACAGGGAAATTCTTAGAGACCCAGTACTTC. This encodes CASSLTGTGKFLETQYF.

This clonotype was recorded at least ten times. The rearrangement links TRBV20-1 to TRBJ2-5; D might be TRBD1 or TRBD2, each matching 5 bases. The CDR3 contains 13 residues. V was pared by 2 bases and J by 5 bases, with 12 bases between. CDR1 and CDR2 from the germline V gene are DFQATT and SNEGSKA (reference sequence). DNA for the CDR3: TGCAGTGCTAGAACCGTGGGGGTGGAGACCCAGTACTTC. This sequence encodes CSARTVGVETQYF.

This clonotype occurred a few times. J is TRBJ2-5 and V is TRBV28; the match to TRBD2 covers 12 bases. Per the germline V gene, CDR1 is MDHEN and CDR2 is SYDVKM. Trimming removed 4 bases from V and 4 bases from J; junction bases left unmatched: 13. CDR3 length: 18 residues. The CDR3 DNA follows: TGTGCCAGCAGTTCCGCCTTTGGGCTAGCGGGAGGGGGAGAGACCCAGTACTTC. It yields the protein CASSSAFGLAGGGETQYF.

Ten or more counts support this clonotype. The J gene is TRBJ2-7, the V gene TRBV2, with D tentatively TRBD1 (5 bases). V was pared by 5 bases and J by 2 bases, with 10 bases between. The CDR3 length is 13 residues. CDR1 and CDR2 from the germline V gene are SNHLY and FYNNEI. CDR3 nucleotides: TGTGCCAGCAGTCTACAGGATCCCTACGAGCAGTACTTC. The encoded protein is CASSLQDPYEQYF.

The chain has TRBV28 and TRBJ1-5, with a possible D match to TRBD1 (5 bases). The length of the CDR3 is 15 residues. The V end was cut by 5 bases, the J end by 0 bases, with 11 bases between. CDR1 MDHEN and CDR2 SYDVKM come from the germline V gene. In nucleotides, the CDR3 is TGTGCCAGCAGTCAGGACAACTATAGCAATCAGCCCCAGCATTTT. Its translation: CASSQDNYSNQPQHF.

In its sample, this clonotype was seen many times. The V gene is TRBV20-1, the J gene TRBJ1-2; no firm D call. CDR1 and CDR2 from the germline V gene are DFQATT and SNEGSKA (reference sequence). The CDR3 is made up of 14 amino acids. The V end was cut by 0 bases, the J end by 4 bases, with 12 bases between. This CDR3 is CSAREQAGRYGYTF. The CDR3 region has the DNA TGCAGTGCTAGAGAACAAGCCGGACGCTATGGCTACACCTTC.

This clonotype was seen at least ten times. The rearrangement links TRBV28 to TRBJ2-7; no clear D. CDR1 and CDR2 (germline): MDHEN, SYDVKM. This CDR3 region has 15 residues. The V gene lost 5 bases and the J gene lost 0 bases, with 14 bases spanning the gap. CDR3 sequence reads: CASSPPMGNSYEQYF. CDR3 coding DNA: TGTGCCAGCAGTCCTCCGATGGGTAACTCCTACGAGCAGTACTTC.

The table lists this clonotype with a few counts. V is TRBV25-1 and J is TRBJ2-7; D gene unclear. V was clipped by 3 bases and J by 3 bases, with 12 bases between them. CDR1 and CDR2 from the germline V gene are MGHDK and SYGVNS. There are 14 residues in the CDR3. Here the CDR3 DNA reads TGTGCCAGCAGTGACGGGCCGAACAACTACGAGCAGTACTTC. Translating it yields CASSDGPNNYEQYF.

This clonotype was detected a few times. The chain links TRBV7-2 to TRBJ1-6, with unresolved D. V lost 5 bases, J lost 1 base, and 15 bases lay in between. CDR3 length equals 17 residues. Germline V gives CDR1 SGHTA, CDR2 FQGNSA. DNA of the CDR3: TGTGCCAGCAGCCTTTCTGTGGTGGGATCCTATAATTCACCCCTCCACTTT. It yields the protein CASSLSVVGSYNSPLHF.

As concerns this clonotype: A single base separates this from a much larger clone, so it may be a read error. The chain couples TRBV6-1 to TRBJ1-1; the match to TRBD1 covers 9 bases. The CDR3 runs 14 residues. Germline V gene lookup returns CDR1 MNHNS and CDR2 SASEGT. The V gene end was trimmed by 7 bases and the J gene end by 6 bases; junction bases not matched to a gene: 9. CDR3 loop: CASTTQGADSEAFF. CDR3 sequence (DNA): TGTGCCAGCACTACACAGGGGGCCGACTCTGAAGCTTTCTTT.

This clonotype was seen only a few times. The J gene is TRBJ1-1, the V gene TRBV6-5; 12 bases are shared with TRBD1. Germline loops: CDR1 MNHEY, CDR2 SVGAGI. V trimming: 4 bases; J trimming: 5 bases; junction bases outside the gene matches: 8. The CDR3 spans 16 residues. The DNA for the CDR3 is TGTGCCAGCAGTTGGGGGGGACAGGGGGCCGGAACTGAAGCTTTCTTT. It codes for CASSWGGQGAGTEAFF.

The chain joins TRBV18 to TRBJ2-5; 11 nucleotides match TRBD1. CDR3 size: 14 residues. The J segment lost 13 bases and the V segment lost 2 bases, leaving 9 bases of the junction unmatched. The V gene's germline CDR1 is KGHSH and CDR2 LQKENI. This CDR3 is CASSPTGQGARGYF. In DNA form, the CDR3 reads TGTGCCAGCTCACCAACAGGACAGGGGGCGCGGGGGTACTTC.

This clonotype appeared many times. This chain joins TRBV6-1 and TRBJ2-5, with 7 nucleotides matching TRBD1. The germline gives CDR1 MNHNS, CDR2 SASEGT. V trimming: 6 bases; J trimming: 3 bases; junction bases outside the gene matches: 13. The CDR3 is 16 residues long. CDR3 sequence: CASSRRHRGVEETQYF. As DNA, the CDR3 is TGTGCCAGCAGCCGCCGACACAGGGGTGTTGAAGAGACCCAGTACTTC.